This T cell receptor (beta chain) emerged from a study of T cell responses to AZD1222 COVID-19 vaccine. Points from the study as a whole: The breadth and depth of Spike-specific TCRs increased once two AZD1222 doses had been given. Spike-wide coverage was observed for vaccine-associated CD4 TCRs, with dominant responses at 160-218 and 743-854. In all cases, repertoires were sampled only after the peak T cell response.

Concerning this clone itself: What it binds is unknown.

Libraries were prepared by immunoSEQ multiplex PCR; TCRdb keeps only in-frame clonotypes and omits some of them. The repertoire holds over 130,000 clones, with over 75% as singletons. V lost 1 base, J lost 3 bases, and 19 bases lay in between. The CDR3 has 19 residues. CDR1 SNHLY and CDR2 FYNNEI come from the germline V gene. The sample here was peripheral blood, taken 28 days after the second AZD1222 dose. The receptor was derived from an adult who received the AZD1222 COVID-19 vaccine. The chain recombines TRBV2 with TRBJ1-6; D might be TRBD1 (6 bases). The CDR3 region has the DNA TGTGCCAGCAGTGAAGAAGGGGGGCCAGGGGCTTTCTATAATTCACCCCTCCACTTT. Encoded protein: CASSEEGGPGAFYNSPLHF.